This is a list of T cell receptor beta chains from one sample in a study of T-cell memory formation after mild COVID-19. TCRdb reprocessed the 5' RACE reads with MiXCR, giving one entry per CDR3 protein. Among about 340,000 distinct CDR3 sequences listed, around 21% were seen once. Sequencing was performed on PBMCs or a T cell subset sorted from them (not recorded which). The source of these receptors is an adult woman who had mild COVID-19 (a few samples of this study predate the infection). Cell type and time point are not known. CDR3s include the opening cysteine and the closing phenylalanine or tryptophan. Each record gives: CDR3 length, clone size, V gene, J gene, D gene, CDR3 protein, CDR3 DNA. A D gene is named only where the DNA matches it firmly. Not every row has a clone size; where given, it reads once, few, many or a size class.

13	many	TRBV10-3	TRBJ2-5	TRBD1	CASALGQAETQYF	TGTGCCAGCGCTCTCGGACAGGCGGAGACCCAGTACTTC
15	-	TRBV5-1	TRBJ2-3	-	CASSLVVVTQDTQYF	TGCGCCAGCAGCTTGGTTGTGGTAACGCAAGATACGCAGTATTTT
14	few	TRBV14	TRBJ1-4	TRBD1	CASSKTGFYEKLFF	TGTGCCAGCAGCAAGACAGGGTTTTATGAAAAACTGTTTTTT
13	-	TRBV30	TRBJ2-7	-	CAWSVRRAYEQYF	TGTGCCTGGAGTGTACGGAGGGCCTACGAGCAGTACTTC
16	few	TRBV18	TRBJ2-7	-	CASSVSRPRETYEQYF	TGTGCCAGCTCCGTCTCTCGCCCCCGCGAGACCTACGAGCAGTACTTC
17	-	TRBV3-1	TRBJ2-2	-	CASSHGWDILSTGELFF	TGTGCCAGCAGTCACGGGTGGGACATCCTAAGCACCGGGGAGCTGTTTTTT
17	few	TRBV4-1	TRBJ1-1	-	CASSQDEGGVEEAEAFF	TGCGCCAGCAGCCAAGATGAAGGGGGAGTGGAAGAGGCTGAAGCTTTCTTT
15	few	TRBV4-1	TRBJ2-1	TRBD2	CASSQDLRGGNEQFF	TGCGCCAGCAGCCAAGATTTGCGGGGGGGGAATGAGCAGTTCTTC
13	-	TRBV10-3	TRBJ2-7	-	CAISGDGVGEQYF	TGTGCCATCAGTGGAGACGGCGTAGGTGAGCAGTACTTC
18	few	TRBV4-1	TRBJ1-4	-	CASSQDPPEVATNEKLFF	TGCGCCAGCAGCCAAGACCCCCCAGAGGTTGCAACTAATGAAAAACTGTTTTTT
15	many	TRBV4-1	TRBJ2-4	-	CASSQAPGGRNIQYF	TGCGCCAGCAGCCAGGCCCCGGGGGGCAGAAACATTCAGTACTTC
13	many	TRBV27	TRBJ1-2	-	CASAFRQQRGYTF	TGTGCCAGCGCCTTCCGGCAACAGAGGGGCTACACCTTC
14	-	TRBV29-1	TRBJ2-7	-	CSVIPHRVSYEQYF	TGCAGCGTTATCCCTCACAGGGTCTCCTACGAGCAGTACTTC
16	few	TRBV12-5	TRBJ2-1	TRBD2	CASGTPAGGGGNEQFF	TGTGCTAGTGGTACCCCAGCGGGCGGGGGGGGCAATGAGCAGTTCTTC
14	-	TRBV6-2/TRBV6-3	TRBJ1-1	-	CASSYYGWDTEAFF	TGTGCCAGCAGTTACTATGGTTGGGACACTGAAGCTTTCTTT
15	-	TRBV13	TRBJ2-3	-	CASSLVPRSTDTQYF	TGTGCCAGCAGCTTAGTACCCCGCAGCACAGATACGCAGTATTTT
15	few	TRBV6-5	TRBJ2-2	-	CASSYQGPNTGELFF	TGTGCCAGCAGTTACCAGGGTCCGAACACCGGGGAGCTGTTTTTT
14	-	TRBV15	TRBJ1-4	TRBD1	CATSTRTGNEKLFF	TGTGCCACCAGCACCAGGACAGGCAATGAAAAACTGTTTTTT
16	few	TRBV19	TRBJ2-3	TRBD1	CASSKDRGHRTDTQYF	TGTGCCAGTAGTAAAGACAGGGGGCATCGGACAGATACGCAGTATTTT
15	-	TRBV9	TRBJ2-5	TRBD2	CASSVGSSGGETQYF	TGTGCCAGCAGCGTAGGGTCTAGCGGGGGTGAGACCCAGTACTTC
14	few	TRBV6-6	TRBJ2-4	-	CASSFRSGVNIQYF	TGTGCCAGCAGTTTTAGGAGTGGGGTAAACATTCAGTACTTC
15	few	TRBV3-1	TRBJ1-2	TRBD1	CASSYDRGGTYGYTF	TGTGCCAGCAGCTACGACAGGGGGGGAACCTATGGCTACACCTTC
16	few	TRBV6-1	TRBJ2-6	TRBD1	CASSEGTGGFANVLTF	TGTGCCAGCAGTGAAGGAACAGGGGGCTTTGCCAACGTCCTGACTTTC
14	many	TRBV6-2/TRBV6-3	TRBJ2-3	TRBD2	CASRREGLTDTQYF	TGTGCCAGCAGAAGGGAGGGCTTGACAGATACGCAGTATTTT
14	-	TRBV4-2	TRBJ1-5	-	CASSQDFGPRPQHF	TGTGCCAGCAGCCAAGATTTTGGACCGCGGCCCCAGCATTTT